A selection of T cell receptor beta chains follows, all from one sample in a study of T cell repertoires in cytomegalovirus infection. TCRdb fed the reads into MiXCR, producing one record per CDR3 protein. The data contain nearly 450,000 distinct CDR3 sequences, approximately 31% of them singletons. Sequencing input: PBMCs. These receptors came from a human donor in good health (CMV status not recorded). Some clones in this sample may be carry-over from other donors' samples. The CDR3 runs from the conserved cysteine through the conserved F or W. D genes are given only for firm matches. Size is stated for part of the rows, as once, few or many counts, or as a class when the clone is expanded.

len	v_gene	j_gene	d_gene	abundance	CDR3nt	CDR3aa
17	TRBV20-1	TRBJ1-5	TRBD1	few	TGCAGTGCCCCACGGAGGCCAGGGGGAATGAGCAATCAGCCCCAGCATTTT	CSAPRRPGGMSNQPQHF
15	TRBV6-6	TRBJ2-5	TRBD2	-	TGTGCCAGCAGAGAATCAGCGGGGGGCCAAGAGACCAAGTACTTC	CASRESAGGQETKYF
13	TRBV20-1	TRBJ2-1	TRBD2	few	TGCAGTGCTATAGTAGCGGGGTACAATGAGCAGTTCTTC	CSAIVAGYNEQFF
17	TRBV11-2	TRBJ1-1	TRBD1	-	TGTGCCAGCAGCCCGCTCATCCGGGACAGGGGCCACACTGAAGCTTTCTTT	CASSPLIRDRGHTEAFF
15	TRBV6-6	TRBJ2-1	TRBD2	-	TGTGCCAGCAGTTACTTGGGACTAGCGGGGGGGGAGCAGTTCTTC	CASSYLGLAGGEQFF
14	TRBV20-1	TRBJ1-6	-	-	TGCAGTGCCATAAGGGAGGGGCCTGAAGGACCCCTCCACTTT	CSAIREGPEGPLHF
17	TRBV5-1	TRBJ1-1	-	-	TGCGCCAGCAGCTCCAAAATCTTAGCCGGGACACAGAGTGAAGCTTTCTTT	CASSSKILAGTQSEAFF
15	TRBV19	TRBJ2-7	-	few	TGTGCCAGTAGTATAGCCTGGGACCTTCTCTACGAGCAGTACTTC	CASSIAWDLLYEQYF
14	TRBV7-8	TRBJ2-2	TRBD1	many	TGTGCCAGCAGCCGGACAGGGAACACCGGGGAGCTGTTTTTT	CASSRTGNTGELFF
15	TRBV11-1	TRBJ2-5	TRBD1	-	TGTGCCAGCAGCTTTGGGACAGACTACTTGGAGACCCAGTACTTC	CASSFGTDYLETQYF
12	TRBV10-3	TRBJ2-5	-	-	TGTGCCATCAGTGAGCGTGGGGAGACCCAGTACTTC	CAISERGETQYF
13	TRBV7-9	TRBJ1-5	-	few	TGTGCCAGCAGCTTAATGGGGGAAGAGCCCCAGCATTTT	CASSLMGEEPQHF
19	TRBV27	TRBJ2-7	TRBD2	-	TGTGCCAGCAGCAGCGGACTAGCGGGGGCCGCACACGATACCTACGAGCAGTACTTC	CASSSGLAGAAHDTYEQYF
15	TRBV7-2	TRBJ1-3	-	many	TGTGCCAGCAGCTTATCGGGGAAGGTGCGAAACACCATATATTTT	CASSLSGKVRNTIYF
13	TRBV7-9	TRBJ1-4	-	few	TGTGCCAGCAGCTTAGCAGGGAATGAAAAACTGTTTTTT	CASSLAGNEKLFF
15	TRBV6-5	TRBJ2-3	-	few	TGTGCCAGCAGATCGCAGCGGAAACTGGCGGATACGCAGTATTTT	CASRSQRKLADTQYF
13	TRBV29-1	TRBJ2-2	-	-	TGCAGCGTTGTCGGGGCGATCACCGGGGAGCTGTTTTTT	CSVVGAITGELFF
12	TRBV5-1	TRBJ2-5	-	-	TGCGCCAGCAGCTTGGGTAAAGAGACCCAGTACTTC	CASSLGKETQYF
13	TRBV20-1	TRBJ2-7	TRBD1	few	TGCAGTGCAGACGACAGGGAGAGGTACGAGCAGTACTTC	CSADDRERYEQYF
14	TRBV6-5	TRBJ2-7	-	once	TGTGCCAGCAACCCTTTGGGGTTCTCCTACGAGCAGTACTTC	CASNPLGFSYEQYF
13	TRBV5-6	TRBJ2-2	-	few	TGTGCCAGCAGCGGCGGCGTAACCGGGGAGCTGTTTTTT	CASSGGVTGELFF
16	TRBV5-6	TRBJ2-7	-	-	TGTGCCAGCAGCCCTCGACAGACCAAGCACAAATACGAGCAGTACTTC	CASSPRQTKHKYEQYF
15	TRBV4-3	TRBJ2-5	-	few	TGCGCCAGCAGCCAAGATGGTAGGGGTCAAGAGACCCAGTACTTC	CASSQDGRGQETQYF
16	TRBV7-2	TRBJ1-2	-	few	TGTGCCAGCAGTCCCGTCGGGGCAACGGCTAACTATGGCTACACCTTC	CASSPVGATANYGYTF
16	TRBV7-9	TRBJ2-1	TRBD1	-	TGTGCCAGCAGCTTACGAGGGACAGGGGACTACAATGAGCAGTTCTTC	CASSLRGTGDYNEQFF
12	TRBV6-6	TRBJ2-7	-	few	TGTGCCAGCAGTTACGGGGAGTATAGCGAGTACTTC	CASSYGEYSEYF
13	TRBV11-2	TRBJ2-7	-	few	TGTGCCAGCAGCTTAAATTTTCCCTACGAGCAGTACTTC	CASSLNFPYEQYF
14	TRBV6-6	TRBJ1-5	TRBD1	-	TGTGCCAGCAGTTACAGGACAGGGACCCAGCCCCAGCATTTT	CASSYRTGTQPQHF
15	TRBV2	TRBJ2-7	-	-	TGTGCCAGCATCCCCCCTGCAGGGGATTTCTACGAGCAGTACTTC	CASIPPAGDFYEQYF
16	TRBV28	TRBJ2-2	-	-	TGTGCCAGCAGTCGTGTTGCGGGGGCCGTCACCCGGGAGCTGTTTTTT	CASSRVAGAVTRELFF
11	TRBV20-1	TRBJ1-1	-	once	TGCAGTGCAACTACGAACACTGAAGCTTTCTTT	CSATTNTEAFF
16	TRBV7-8	TRBJ2-1	-	many	TGTGCCAGCAGCTTAGCAGGGCAGGTCGTGGGGAATGAGCAGTTCTTC	CASSLAGQVVGNEQFF